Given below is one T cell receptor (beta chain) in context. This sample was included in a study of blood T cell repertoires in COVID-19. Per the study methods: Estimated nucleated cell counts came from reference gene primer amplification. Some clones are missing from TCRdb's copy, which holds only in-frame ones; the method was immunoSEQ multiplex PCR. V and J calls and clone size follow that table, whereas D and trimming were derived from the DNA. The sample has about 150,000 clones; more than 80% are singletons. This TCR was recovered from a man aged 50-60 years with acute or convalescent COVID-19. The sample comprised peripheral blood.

The chain's CDR3 is CASSQKTPPVNEQFF. The CDR3 region has the DNA TGCGCCAGCAGCCAAAAAACTCCACCGGTCAATGAGCAGTTCTTC. The V gene is TRBV4-3, the J gene TRBJ2-1; D unclear. V was clipped by 2 bases and J by 6 bases, with 14 bases between them. The germline gives CDR1 LGHNA, CDR2 YSLEER. There are 15 residues in the CDR3.